A selection of T cell receptor beta chains follows, all from one sample in a study of control samples from healthy donors and cancer patients. TCRdb's table, derived via immunoSEQ multiplex PCR, lists solely in-frame clones and lacks some. Among some 7,200 clones listed, 82% were seen once. Sequencing input: PBMCs. These receptors originate from a man between 65 and 79 years old with lung cancer. Both conserved end residues are part of each CDR3. The D gene is left open where the match is weak. Clone size, where shown, is once, few, many, or a class for clones that have expanded.

TRBJ2-7 NA TRBV4-3 NA TGCGCCAGCAGCTCTCAGCCCTCCTACGAGCAGTACTTC CASSSQPSYEQYF
TRBJ2-4 NA TRBV7-2 NA TGTGCCAGCAGCTTAGTTGGGGTACCCAAAAACATTCAGTACTTC CASSLVGVPKNIQYF
TRBJ2-1 NA TRBV19 TRBD1 TGTGCCAGTAGTATTTCGGGACAGGGAATAAATGAGCAGTTCTTC CASSISGQGINEQFF
TRBJ2-1 NA TRBV19 TRBD2 TGTGCCAGTAGTAGGGGGGGGGCCTACAATGAGCAGTTCTTC CASSRGGAYNEQFF
TRBJ1-3 NA TRBV30 NA TGTGCCTGGAGGCGGGGGAGGGACTCTGGAAACACCATATATTTT CAWRRGRDSGNTIYF
TRBJ1-1 NA TRBV19 NA TGTGCCAGTAGTAGCCTCGGACAGCTCACTGAAGCTTTCTTT CASSSLGQLTEAFF
TRBJ2-7 once TRBV7-7 TRBD1 TGTGCCAGCAGCTTGGACAGGACCTACGAGCAGTACTTC CASSLDRTYEQYF
TRBJ2-5 NA TRBV7-9 NA TGTGCCAGCAGCTTATTTCGGGGAGAGACCCAGTACTTC CASSLFRGETQYF
TRBJ2-7 NA TRBV5-1 NA TGCGCCAGCAGCCCAGGGACGGGACTTGCGCAGTACTTC CASSPGTGLAQYF
TRBJ1-6 NA TRBV7-9 NA TGTGCCAGCAGTAACAGGGATAATTCACCCCTCCACTTT CASSNRDNSPLHF
TRBJ2-7 few TRBV5-4 TRBD1 TGTGCCAGCAGCTTTAAACAGGGGGGAGAGCAGTACTTC CASSFKQGGEQYF
TRBJ1-2 NA TRBV6-2/TRBV6-3 TRBD1 TGTGCCAGCAGTCTACCGGGACAGACCGTCTATGGCTACACCTTC CASSLPGQTVYGYTF
TRBJ1-3 NA TRBV21-1 NA TGTGCCAGCAGCAAAAGGGACAAGAGCTCTGGAAACACCATATATTTT CASSKRDKSSGNTIYF
TRBJ1-4 NA TRBV29-1 NA TGCAGCGCCTCGAGGGGTGCGGGTGAAAAACTGTTTTTT CSASRGAGEKLFF